This T cell receptor beta chain was retrieved from a study of blood T cell repertoires in COVID-19. Looking at the study overall: Collection of acute and convalescent COVID-19 samples took place in the United States, Italy and Spain.

Using immunoSEQ multiplex PCR, the repertoire was profiled, and TCRdb retains in-frame clones only, with some absent. Of about 250,000 clones listed, approximately 90% are singletons. The participants were between about 18 and 95 years old and came from 24 US areas. Each participant's cohort was designated according to participant-reported clinical history. The CDR3 totals 15 residues. V dropped 5 bases and J dropped 3; count of bases not matched to a gene: 7. Germline V gene data show CDR1 as SGHAT and CDR2 as FQNNGV. The chain joins TRBV11-2 to TRBJ2-3, with TRBD1 matching over 8 bases. This clonotype was obtained from a woman in her thirties with acute COVID-19. The source material was PBMCs or T cells enriched from blood (not recorded which). CDR3 DNA: TGTGCCAGCAGCACCGGCAGGGGGCGAACAGATACGCAGTATTTT. Translation: CASSTGRGRTDTQYF.